A single sample is the source of the 16 T cell receptor beta chains below, sequenced in a study of blood T cell repertoires in COVID-19. Clones were read by immunoSEQ multiplex PCR, and TCRdb kept only the in-frame ones, dropping some. The profile covers 170,000 or so clones, with 84% appearing a single time and over 12% taken by the ten largest. Source material: peripheral blood. The receptors originated from a man younger than 30 with active or convalescent COVID-19.

The chain joins TRBV5-1 to TRBJ1-2; possible D gene TRBD1, 5 bases. CDR1 and CDR2 (germline): SGHRS, YFSETQ. The CDR3 extends over 16 amino acids. V dropped 0 bases and J dropped 5 bases, with 17 bases sitting between them. CDR3 amino acids: CASSLDTAGGGYGYTF. DNA for the CDR3: TGCGCCAGCAGCTTGGACACCGCCGGGGGTGGTTATGGCTACACCTTC.

The chain uses TRBV28 and TRBJ1-6; D may be TRBD1 (6 bases). The germline gives CDR1 MDHEN, CDR2 SYDVKM. V shed 4 bases and J shed 5 bases, with 9 bases lying between them. The length of the CDR3 is 14 residues. In nucleotides, the CDR3 is TGTGCCAGCAGTTCCAGGGGAGATAATTCACCCCTCCACTTT. Translation gives CASSSRGDNSPLHF.

The chain combines TRBV12-3 or TRBV12-4 with TRBJ2-7; 10 bases agree with TRBD2. The CDR3 totals 13 residues. The J segment lost 8 bases and the V segment lost 4 bases, leaving 5 bases of the junction unmatched. Here the CDR3 DNA reads TGTGCCAGCAGTTGGGCTAGCGGGAGAAAGCAGTACTTC. It codes for CASSWASGRKQYF.

The genes are TRBV5-4 and TRBJ1-2, with D possibly matching TRBD1 (6 bases). Trimming removed 0 bases at V and 4 bases at J, with 13 bases between. There are 15 residues in the CDR3. In germline, CDR1 is SGHNT, CDR2 YYREEE (reference sequence). Here the CDR3 DNA reads TGTGCCAGCAGCTTGGTTGGCGGGGGCGGCTATGGCTACACCTTC. Translated: CASSLVGGGGYGYTF.

The chain uses TRBV6-2 or TRBV6-3 and TRBJ1-5, with no clear D. The germline CDR1 and CDR2 sequences are MNHEY and SVGEGT. The CDR3 runs 14 residues. Trimming removed 5 bases from V and 3 bases from J, with 11 bases in between. The CDR3 DNA reads TGTGCCAGCAGTGACCGGCGGTACAATCAGCCCCAGCATTTT. Translating it yields CASSDRRYNQPQHF.

The chain joins TRBV2 to TRBJ2-6; D is uncertain. The V and J ends lost 4 bases and 4 bases respectively, with 8 bases between them. This CDR3 contains 14 residues. CDR1 and CDR2 (germline): SNHLY, FYNNEI. The CDR3 DNA follows: TGTGCCAGCAGTGCTCTTTCCGGGGCCAACGTCCTGACTTTC. It codes for CASSALSGANVLTF.

This rearrangement joins TRBV4-3 to TRBJ2-3, with D possibly being TRBD2 (6 bases). This CDR3 contains 16 residues. Germline V gene sequence: CDR1 LGHNA, CDR2 YSLEER. Trimming shortened V by 1 base and J by 2 bases, and 13 bases separated the two germline ends. CDR3 residues: CASSQGGLRVTDTQYF. The CDR3 bases are TGCGCCAGCAGCCAAGGGGGACTGCGGGTCACAGATACGCAGTATTTT.

The rearrangement joins TRBV14 to TRBJ2-7; no clear D gene. The V gene's germline CDR1 is SGHDN and CDR2 FVKESK. The CDR3 has 13 residues. Trimming left V 0 bases short and J 2 bases short, with 5 bases between. Here the CDR3 reads CASSQDPAYEQYF. CDR3 nucleotides: TGTGCCAGCAGCCAAGATCCGGCCTACGAGCAGTACTTC.

The chain recombines TRBV15 with TRBJ2-3; D might be TRBD1 (6 bases). The CDR3 contains 16 residues. The germline V gene encodes CDR1 LNHNV and CDR2 YYDKDF (reference sequence). Trimming shortened V by 1 base and J by 2 bases, and 13 bases separated the two germline ends. The CDR3 region is CATSRGRKGVTDTQYF. Here the CDR3 DNA reads TGTGCCACCAGCAGAGGACGGAAGGGGGTCACAGATACGCAGTATTTT.

The rearrangement links TRBV30 to TRBJ2-3, with 12 nucleotides matching TRBD2. The CDR3 has 16 residues. V lost 5 bases and J lost 6; bases outside the gene matches: 12. Per germline, CDR1 GTSNPN and CDR2 SVGIG (reference sequence). The CDR3 loop is CAWSGLAGPWGDTQYF. The CDR3 nucleotides read TGTGCCTGGTCGGGACTAGCGGGCCCTTGGGGGGATACGCAGTATTTT.

The CDR3 nucleotides are TGTGCCAGCAGTTTTGGACTAGCGGCAAACGAGCAGTACTTC. Translated: CASSFGLAANEQYF. The gene calls are TRBV28 and TRBJ2-7; 10 nucleotides agree with TRBD2. This CDR3 region has 14 residues. The germline V gene encodes CDR1 MDHEN and CDR2 SYDVKM. V trimming: 3 bases; J trimming: 5 bases; junction bases outside the gene matches: 4.

V and J are TRBV10-1 and TRBJ2-3; D gene uncertain. Trimming removed 3 bases at V and 0 bases at J, with 10 bases between. The CDR3 has 15 amino acids. From germline, CDR1 is WNHNN and CDR2 SYGVQD (reference sequence). CDR3 sequence: CASSEVGGSTDTQYF. CDR3 bases: TGCGCCAGCAGTGAAGTCGGCGGAAGCACAGATACGCAGTATTTT.

The chain carries TRBV7-3 and TRBJ2-3; D is uncertain. The CDR3 is made up of 14 amino acids. Trimming cost V 5 bases and J 3 bases, with 12 bases left between them. Germline V gene lookup returns CDR1 SGHTA and CDR2 FQGTGA. CDR3 sequence: CASSPQARTDTQYF. In DNA form, the CDR3 reads TGTGCCAGCAGCCCCCAGGCGAGAACAGATACGCAGTATTTT.

The chain combines TRBV9 with TRBJ2-7, with 12 bases that match TRBD2. The V segment lost 0 bases and the J segment 7 bases; nucleotides outside the gene matches: 5. Germline assignment: CDR1 SGDLS and CDR2 YYNGEE. The CDR3 consists of 15 residues. The CDR3 sequence is CASSVGLAGAGEQYF. DNA for the CDR3: TGTGCCAGCAGCGTAGGACTAGCGGGAGCGGGGGAGCAGTACTTC.

This chain uses TRBV28 with TRBJ1-5, with TRBD1 as a possible D gene (6 bases). This CDR3 has 14 residues. Trimming removed 2 bases at V and 7 bases at J, with 12 bases between. The germline V gene has CDR1 MDHEN and CDR2 SYDVKM. The CDR3 bases are TGTGCCAGCAGTTTAGCGGGGGGCGGGCAGCCCCAGCATTTT. It specifies CASSLAGGGQPQHF.

This chain connects TRBV7-2 to TRBJ2-3; D not resolved. The CDR3 consists of 14 residues. V lost 5 bases, J lost 0 bases, and 9 bases lay in between. Germline CDR1 reads SGHTA; CDR2 reads FQGNSA. The CDR3 loop is CASSPYSSTDTQYF. The CDR3 DNA reads TGTGCCAGCAGCCCTTACTCTAGCACAGATACGCAGTATTTT. The full variable domain, its missing parts supplied by reference TRBV7-2 and TRBJ2-3, is GAGVSQSPSNKVTEKGKDVELRCDPISGHTALYWYRQSLGQGLEFLIYFQGNSAPDKSGLPSDRFSAERTGGSVSTLTIQRTQQEDSAVYLCASSPYSSTDTQYFGPGTRLTVL.